This T cell receptor beta chain derives from a study of long-term antiretroviral therapy in people with HIV. The wider study: Sampling started about a decade before the 2015 immediate-ART recommendation.

Assay version v3.0 of immunoSEQ was used, and it was run at survey level. A target of roughly 40,000-50,000 T-cell genomes per sample was set for sequencing. Assay: immunoSEQ multiplex PCR; the TCRdb copy retains only in-frame clones and omits some. The sample consists of 15,000 to 20,000 clones, 88% of them appearing once. As concerns this clone: The antigen is undetermined.

Study conclusions and caveats: Once patients were on ART, diversity went higher but still fell short of transplant donor controls.

This receptor was taken from a man aged 50-60 years with HIV. The specimen was unsorted PBMCs, collected 6.9 years after starting antiretroviral therapy.

The CDR3 spells CSVLAAGELFF. The CDR3 DNA sequence: TGCAGCGTTCTAGCGGCCGGGGAGCTGTTTTTT. The chain links TRBV29-1 to TRBJ2-2, with 7 bases identical to TRBD2. V was pared by 5 bases and J by 6 bases, with 0 bases of the junction left unmatched. CDR1 and CDR2 from the germline V gene are SQVTM and ANQGSEA. The CDR3 is 11 residues long.